Following are 29 T cell receptor beta chains from one sample sequenced in a study of CD8+ T cells in alopecia areata. Following extraction, RNA underwent reverse transcription to cDNA, which served as the sequencing template. TCRdb's table, derived via immunoSEQ multiplex PCR, lists solely in-frame clones and lacks some. The table lists some 22,000 clones, 40% to 65% of them singletons. Source material: NKG2D-high CD8+ T cells sorted from blood. All receptors come from a human donor with alopecia areata.

This chain connects TRBV7-9 to TRBJ2-7; 9 nucleotides line up with TRBD2. Germline CDR1 SEHNR, CDR2 FQNEAQ (reference sequence). The CDR3 length is 16 residues. The ends lost 5 bases at V and 4 bases at J; junction bases unmatched: 12. The CDR3 loop reads CASSPAASGEKYEQYF. CDR3 bases: TGTGCCAGCAGCCCGGCGGCTAGCGGGGAGAAGTACGAGCAGTACTTC.

CDR3 coding DNA: TGTGCCAGCAGCGCGCGGGACAGGGCCTACGAGCAGTACTTC. Translation: CASSARDRAYEQYF. The chain uses TRBV9 and TRBJ2-7, with 9 bases lining up with TRBD1. The V gene end was trimmed by 3 bases and the J gene end by 2 bases; junction bases not matched to a gene: 3. Per germline, CDR1 SGDLS and CDR2 YYNGEE. There are 14 residues in the CDR3.

The chain uses TRBV2 and TRBJ2-7; TRBD2 agrees at 8 bases. The germline V gene encodes CDR1 SNHLY and CDR2 FYNNEI. The CDR3 is 15 residues long. J was trimmed by 1 base and V by 7 bases; bases with no gene match: 9. Written as DNA, the CDR3 is TGTGCCAGCAACCCGACTAGCGAATTGTCCTACGAGCAGTACTTC. Translated, it gives CASNPTSELSYEQYF. Together with reference TRBV2 and TRBJ2-7, the CDR3 gives the full variable domain: EPEVTQTPSHQVTQMGQEVILRCVPISNHLYFYWYRQILGQKVEFLVSFYNNEISEKSEIFDDQFSVERPDGSNFTLKIRSTKLEDSAMYFCASNPTSELSYEQYFGPGTRLTVT.

This sequence joins TRBV28 and TRBJ2-7; 16 bases match TRBD2. Germline V lookup: CDR1 MDHEN, CDR2 SYDVKM. V lost 5 bases to trimming and J lost 3 bases; unmatched junction nucleotides: 10. The CDR3 sequence is 18 residues long. CDR3 amino acids: CASSTLGLAGGPSYEQYF. DNA for the CDR3: TGTGCCAGCAGTACGCTGGGACTAGCGGGAGGGCCCAGCTACGAGCAGTACTTC. Supplemented by reference TRBV28 and TRBJ2-7, the full variable domain reads DVKVTQSSRYLVKRTGEKVFLECVQDMDHENMFWYRQDPGLGLRLIYFSYDVKMKEKGDIPEGYSVSREKKERFSLILESASTNQTSMYLCASSTLGLAGGPSYEQYFGPGTRLTVT.

The rearrangement joins TRBV30 to TRBJ1-2; 10 nucleotides line up with TRBD1. Germline CDR1 is GTSNPN and CDR2 is SVGIG (reference sequence). Losses at the gene ends were 5 bases for V and 7 bases for J; bases not matched to a gene: 10. This CDR3 is built from 14 residues. CDR3 sequence reads: CAWLGTGTGVGYTF. Here the CDR3 DNA reads TGTGCCTGGTTGGGAACCGGGACAGGGGTTGGCTACACCTTC.

The CDR3 DNA sequence: TGCGCCAGCAGTCGAGCGGGAGGGCGTGAGCAGTACTTC. Translated, it gives CASSRAGGREQYF. This sequence joins TRBV4-1 and TRBJ2-7; 10 bases are a match to TRBD2. Germline-derived CDR1 and CDR2 are MGHRA and YSYEKL. The CDR3 length is 13 residues. The V gene end was trimmed by 6 bases and the J gene end by 7 bases; junction bases not matched to a gene: 6.

The sample holds a few counts of this clone. One end of the junction does not line up with germline, which may come from a read error. V and J are TRBV5-1 and TRBJ1-1; 8 positions agree with TRBD1. Germline V gives CDR1 SGHRS, CDR2 YFSETQ. This CDR3 has 15 residues. DNA for the CDR3: TGCGCCAGCAGATTGGACAGGGCGGGGAACACTGAAGCTTTCTTT. This gives the protein CASRLDRAGNTEAFF.

This rearrangement joins TRBV6-5 to TRBJ2-1; TRBD1 aligns across 7 bases. This CDR3 has 14 amino acids. V shed 0 bases and J 6 bases; nucleotides not matched to a gene: 2. Germline CDR1 reads MNHEY; CDR2 reads SVGAGI. This CDR3 is CASSYSQGSNEQFF. In DNA, the CDR3 is TGTGCCAGCAGTTACTCACAGGGGTCCAATGAGCAGTTCTTC.

This chain joins TRBV29-1 and TRBJ1-2, with D unclear. The V end lost 6 bases, the J end lost 5 bases, and 10 bases lay between the germline ends. Germline lookup yields CDR1 SQVTM and CDR2 ANQGSEA. The CDR3 extends over 11 amino acids. The CDR3 DNA reads as TGCAGCGTGAAAACGGCTTATGGCTACACCTTC. Its protein is CSVKTAYGYTF.

This clone was found a few times. The CDR3 nucleotides read TGTGCCAGTAGTATTACGCCGGGAGACCAAACCAGGAATGAGCAGTTCTTC. This codes for CASSITPGDQTRNEQFF. The chain links TRBV19 to TRBJ2-1; TRBD2 is a possible D gene (6 bases). This CDR3 comprises 17 residues. Per germline, CDR1 LNHDA and CDR2 SQIVND (reference sequence). V was shortened by 3 bases and J by 7 bases, with 22 bases between the two germline ends.

The CDR3 loop is CASSLGHDNQPQHF. In DNA form, the CDR3 reads TGTGCCAGCAGCTTAGGACACGACAATCAGCCCCAGCATTTT. The J gene is TRBJ1-5, the V gene TRBV13; D unclear. This CDR3 contains 14 residues. In germline, CDR1 is PRHDT, CDR2 FYEKMQ (reference sequence). Between the trimmed V and J ends, which lost 0 bases and 3 bases, there was a span of 6 bases.

The V call is TRBV27, the J call TRBJ2-7; no definite D call. The germline CDR1 and CDR2 sequences are MNHEY and SMNVEV (reference sequence). This CDR3 contains 11 residues. Between the trimmed V and J ends, which lost 6 bases and 4 bases, there was a span of 7 bases. In DNA, the CDR3 is TGTGCCAGCAGCCTGGGTTACGAGCAGTACTTC. Amino acid sequence: CASSLGYEQYF.

This chain connects TRBV11-2 to TRBJ1-4, with D perhaps TRBD1 (5 bases). The germline V gene encodes CDR1 SGHAT and CDR2 FQNNGV. V dropped 3 bases and J dropped 0 bases, with 11 bases sitting between them. The CDR3 consists of 16 residues. The CDR3 region has the DNA TGTGCCAGCAGCTTCGACAGAAAAGCAACTAATGAAAAACTGTTTTTT. Translating gives CASSFDRKATNEKLFF.

In this sample, this clone is medium-sized. The chain couples TRBV19 to TRBJ2-1, with 8 bases aligning to TRBD2. This CDR3 contains 15 residues. Trimming removed 4 bases from V and 9 bases from J; junction bases left unmatched: 11. The germline CDR1 and CDR2 sequences are LNHDA and SQIVND (reference sequence). CDR3 amino acids: CASSKPAGVMGEQFF. The CDR3 DNA follows: TGTGCCAGTAGTAAACCAGCGGGAGTAATGGGTGAGCAGTTCTTC. Looking up the rest from reference TRBV19 and TRBJ2-1 gives the full variable domain: DGGITQSPKYLFRKEGQNVTLSCEQNLNHDAMYWYRQDPGQGLRLIYYSQIVNDFQKGDIAEGYSVSREKKESFPLTVTSAQKNPTAFYLCASSKPAGVMGEQFFGPGTRLTVL.

The V call is TRBV6-5, the J call TRBJ2-7; 7 nucleotides agree with TRBD1. The ends lost 4 bases at V and 5 bases at J; junction bases unmatched: 8. The germline V gene encodes CDR1 MNHEY and CDR2 SVGAGI. The CDR3 extends over 14 amino acids. The CDR3 protein is CASSSGQVVHEQYF. DNA of the CDR3: TGTGCCAGCAGTTCCGGACAGGTTGTACACGAGCAGTACTTC.

This chain connects TRBV27 to TRBJ2-3; D is perhaps TRBD2 (6 bases). The CDR3 sequence is 16 residues long. From germline, CDR1 is MNHEY and CDR2 SMNVEV (reference sequence). Trimming removed 3 bases at V and 3 bases at J, with 16 bases between. The DNA for the CDR3 is TGTGCCAGCAGTTTGCGCAGGGAGGTCATTACAGATACGCAGTATTTT. Protein: CASSLRREVITDTQYF.

The CDR3 spells CASSRGGLPYEQYF. CDR3 DNA: TGTGCCAGCAGTAGGGGCGGCCTTCCCTACGAGCAGTACTTC. The chain combines TRBV7-9 with TRBJ2-5; D may be TRBD1 (5 bases). The J call may be faulty, since TRBJ2-7 better matches the DNA end. Germline CDR1 and CDR2: SEHNR and FQNEAQ (reference sequence). The CDR3 totals 14 residues.

The chain recombines TRBV4-1 with TRBJ1-1; 7 nucleotides align to TRBD1. The J segment lost 11 bases and the V segment lost 4 bases, leaving 16 bases of the junction unmatched. The CDR3 is made up of 15 amino acids. The V gene's germline CDR1 is MGHRA and CDR2 YSYEKL. CDR3 coding DNA: TGCGCCAGCAGCCTAAAAAAGTACCGGGACAGTCAGGCTTTCTTT. It encodes CASSLKKYRDSQAFF.

This chain uses TRBV2 with TRBJ2-1, with D tentatively TRBD2 (5 bases). The CDR3 consists of 12 residues. V dropped 7 bases and J dropped 6 bases, with 10 bases sitting between them. The germline CDR1 and CDR2 sequences are SNHLY and FYNNEI. CDR3 in DNA: TGTGCCAGCATTGGAGGACGCAATGAGCAGTTCTTC. This codes for CASIGGRNEQFF.

The chain recombines TRBV29-1 with TRBJ2-1; D may be TRBD2 (5 bases). The CDR3 covers 12 residues. From germline, CDR1 is SQVTM and CDR2 ANQGSEA. The CDR3 loop reads CSTGSPNNEQFF. The CDR3 DNA is TGCAGTACGGGATCACCCAACAATGAGCAGTTCTTC.

The rearrangement links TRBV27 to TRBJ1-1; no definite D call. The CDR3 extends over 13 amino acids. Germline assignment: CDR1 MNHEY and CDR2 SMNVEV (reference sequence). Trimming took 5 bases from V and 1 from J, leaving 8 bases between them. CDR3: CASSIQGNTEAFF. As DNA, the CDR3 is TGTGCCAGCAGTATCCAAGGGAACACTGAAGCTTTCTTT.

The V and J genes are TRBV2 and TRBJ1-1; possible D gene TRBD1, 6 bases. The germline CDR1 and CDR2 sequences are SNHLY and FYNNEI. V was trimmed by 6 bases and J by 1 base, leaving 15 bases between them. The CDR3 contains 15 residues. The CDR3 DNA is TGTGCCAGCAGGAAACAGGGTGGGACGAACACTGAAGCTTTCTTT. It translates to CASRKQGGTNTEAFF.

By sample fraction, this clone is medium-sized. V and J are TRBV19 and TRBJ1-5; D remains ambiguous. Germline CDR1 LNHDA, CDR2 SQIVND (reference sequence). V lost 3 bases and J 6 bases, leaving 9 bases between the germline ends. CDR3 length equals 13 residues. CDR3 sequence (DNA): TGTGCCAGTAGTATGTGGGAGGGTCAGCCCCAGCATTTT. This translates into CASSMWEGQPQHF.

The V gene is TRBV7-9, the J gene TRBJ2-7, with TRBD2 identical over 11 bases. Germline V CDR1 and CDR2: SEHNR, FQNEAQ (reference sequence). The CDR3 consists of 17 residues. The trim removed 5 bases at V and 2 bases at J, leaving 11 bases unmatched. CDR3 amino acids: CASSRGTSGADPYEQYF. The CDR3 DNA reads TGTGCCAGCAGCCGGGGGACTAGCGGAGCAGATCCCTACGAGCAGTACTTC.

This chain connects TRBV7-8 to TRBJ2-3; 8 nucleotides match TRBD2. The CDR3 spans 16 residues. Germline V gives CDR1 SGHVS, CDR2 FQNEAQ. The ends lost 5 bases at V and 4 bases at J; junction bases unmatched: 11. The CDR3 reads CASSPSVGTRADTQYF. The DNA of the CDR3 is TGTGCCAGCAGCCCATCGGTTGGGACTAGGGCAGATACGCAGTATTTT.

The sample holds a few counts of this clone. The rearrangement uses TRBV11-2 and TRBJ2-2; the D is unclear. CDR3 length equals 15 residues. V gave up 1 base and J gave up 7 bases, with 13 bases separating them. The germline V gene has CDR1 SGHAT and CDR2 FQNNGV. The CDR3 spells CASSLVVRGIGELFF. The CDR3, as DNA: TGTGCCAGCAGCTTAGTCGTTCGTGGTATCGGGGAGCTGTTTTTT. Complete variable domain (other parts from reference TRBV11-2 and TRBJ2-2): EAGVAQSPRYKIIEKRQSVAFWCNPISGHATLYWYQQILGQGPKLLIQFQNNGVVDDSQLPKDRFSAERLKGVDSTLKIQPAKLEDSAVYLCASSLVVRGIGELFFGEGSRLTVL.

The rearrangement links TRBV4-1 to TRBJ2-1, with TRBD1 identical over 8 bases. CDR1 and CDR2 from the germline V gene are MGHRA and YSYEKL. The CDR3 loop spans 15 amino acids. The trim removed 1 base at V and 8 bases at J, leaving 7 bases unmatched. The CDR3 here is CASSQGAGGLDEQFF. As DNA, the CDR3 is TGCGCCAGCAGCCAAGGGGCAGGGGGCTTAGATGAGCAGTTCTTC.

Turning to this clone: Additional DNA sequences in this sample encode the identical CDR3. This chain connects TRBV28 to TRBJ2-7; maybe TRBD2 (6 bases). The V gene lost 2 bases and the J gene lost 2 bases, with 10 bases spanning the gap. CDR3 length equals 14 residues. CDR1 MDHEN and CDR2 SYDVKM come from the germline V gene. CDR3 coding DNA: TGTGCCAGCAGTTTACGTGGCGGGGCCTACGAGCAGTACTTC. Amino acids: CASSLRGGAYEQYF.

The chain employs TRBV7-6 and TRBJ2-7; 8 bases align to TRBD1. The ends lost 1 base at V and 0 bases at J; junction bases unmatched: 2. The germline V gene encodes CDR1 SGHVS and CDR2 FNYEAQ. The CDR3 has 15 amino acids. The CDR3 DNA reads as TGTGCCAGCAGCTTAGGACAGGGGAGCTCCTACGAGCAGTACTTC. It encodes CASSLGQGSSYEQYF.